These 25 T cell receptor beta chains were sequenced from one sample in a study of OX40 agonist ivuxolimab in advanced cancers. The data were produced by immunoSEQ multiplex PCR, yet TCRdb's version contains in-frame clones alone and is incomplete. The sample has tens of thousands of clones; around four fifths are singletons. Specimen: CD4+ or CD8+ T cells sorted from blood, collected in a trial of the OX40 agonist ivuxolimab. These TCRs come from an adult with an advanced solid tumor such as melanoma, head and neck, liver or kidney cancer.

The V and J genes are TRBV28 and TRBJ1-3, with 9 bases identical to TRBD1. The germline V gene encodes CDR1 MDHEN and CDR2 SYDVKM. The CDR3 runs to 17 residues. V gave up 7 bases and J gave up 4 bases; unmatched junction bases: 14. CDR3: CASNGQGPGEGGNTIYF. CDR3 bases: TGTGCCAGCAACGGACAGGGGCCCGGTGAGGGCGGAAACACCATATATTTT.

J is TRBJ2-2 and V is TRBV5-4, with 7 bases identical to TRBD2. V lost 1 base to trimming and J lost 7 bases; unmatched junction nucleotides: 7. The CDR3 is made up of 15 amino acids. Germline V CDR1 and CDR2: SGHNT, YYREEE (reference sequence). CDR3 sequence: CASSLSNGGNGELFF. For the CDR3, the DNA is TGTGCCAGCAGCTTGTCAAACGGGGGGAACGGGGAGCTGTTTTTT.

V gene TRBV5-1 combines with J gene TRBJ1-2; no reliable D call. Trimming took off 7 bases at V and 2 bases at J, with 12 bases between the two ends. This CDR3 comprises 13 residues. Germline CDR1 reads SGHRS; CDR2 reads YFSETQ. The CDR3 reads CASSPGFNYGYTF. The CDR3 DNA sequence: TGCGCCAGCTCCCCCGGGTTCAACTATGGCTACACCTTC.

This clone showed up just once. This chain joins TRBV2 and TRBJ2-7; TRBD1 is a possible D gene (6 bases). V was cut by 0 bases and J by 6 bases, with 15 bases left in between. Germline V lookup: CDR1 SNHLY, CDR2 FYNNEI. This CDR3 spans 15 amino acids. The CDR3 sequence: CASSEALFAGAEQYV. Here the CDR3 DNA reads TGTGCCAGCAGTGAAGCGCTATTTGCAGGGGCCGAGCAGTACGTC.

This chain joins TRBV7-9 and TRBJ2-7; tentative D call: TRBD1 (6 bases). Germline loops: CDR1 SEHNR, CDR2 FQNEAQ (reference sequence). Trimming left V 1 base short and J 5 bases short, with 21 bases between. There are 17 residues in the CDR3. The CDR3: CASSLGGLQGSRDEQYF. The CDR3 nucleotides read TGTGCCAGCAGCTTAGGCGGATTACAGGGATCGCGGGACGAGCAGTACTTC.

This rearrangement joins TRBV7-9 to TRBJ2-7, with D unresolved. CDR3 size: 15 residues. Germline lookup yields CDR1 SEHNR and CDR2 FQNEAQ (reference sequence). The germline V and J ends were trimmed by 0 bases and 3 bases, with 12 bases remaining between them. CDR3 amino acids: CASSLAGFYSYEQYF. The CDR3 nucleotides read TGTGCCAGCAGCTTAGCGGGGTTCTACAGCTACGAGCAGTACTTC.

The V gene is TRBV5-5, the J gene TRBJ1-2, with D tentatively TRBD1 (6 bases). V shed 2 bases and J shed 10 bases, with 21 bases lying between them. The CDR3 spans 15 residues. Germline V CDR1 and CDR2: SGHKS, YYEKEE (reference sequence). The CDR3 loop is CASSFPTGPAGLYTF. DNA for the CDR3: TGTGCCAGCAGCTTTCCAACAGGGCCAGCTGGGCTCTACACCTTC.

This sequence joins TRBV18 and TRBJ1-1; 10 bases agree with TRBD1. Trimming at V came to 1 base and at J to 4 bases, leaving 6 bases not matched to a gene. The germline V gene encodes CDR1 KGHSH and CDR2 LQKENI. The CDR3 extends over 16 amino acids. The CDR3 protein is CASSPLAGTGATEAFF. Here the CDR3 DNA reads TGTGCCAGCTCACCACTAGCCGGGACAGGGGCCACTGAAGCTTTCTTT.

The chain carries TRBV14 and TRBJ2-3; 8 bases are shared with TRBD2. Germline assignment: CDR1 SGHDN and CDR2 FVKESK. V shed 0 bases and J 7 bases; nucleotides not matched to a gene: 12. The CDR3 covers 17 residues. CDR3 region: CASSQDIAGGRRNTQYF. The CDR3 DNA is TGTGCCAGCAGCCAAGATATTGCGGGGGGAAGGAGGAATACGCAGTATTTT.

The chain carries TRBV7-3 and TRBJ2-7; TRBD2 aligns across 8 bases. CDR3 length: 14 residues. Germline CDR1 SGHTA, CDR2 FQGTGA. The ends lost 2 bases at V and 5 bases at J; junction bases unmatched: 5. The CDR3 DNA is TGTGCCAGCAGCTTACGAGCGGGAGTCGACGAGCAGTACTTC. It translates to CASSLRAGVDEQYF.

The rearrangement links TRBV6-5 to TRBJ2-7; tentatively, D is TRBD2 (5 bases). This CDR3 contains 12 residues. V was shortened by 6 bases and J by 3 bases, with 9 bases between the two germline ends. CDR1 and CDR2 from the germline V gene are MNHEY and SVGAGI. The CDR3 protein is CASSGDLYEQYV. The CDR3, as DNA: TGTGCCAGCAGCGGGGATCTCTACGAGCAGTACGTC.

This chain uses TRBV9 with TRBJ2-5; 8 bases match TRBD2. TRBJ2-7 explains the end of the DNA better; the J call may be wrong. The CDR3 consists of 15 residues. Per the germline V gene, CDR1 is SGDLS and CDR2 is YYNGEE. The CDR3 nucleotides read TGTGCCAGCAGCGTAGGCCTAGCGGGCTCGTACGAGCAGTACTTC. Translated, it gives CASSVGLAGSYEQYF.

The J gene is TRBJ1-5, the V gene TRBV28; TRBD1 aligns across 12 bases. This CDR3 has 16 amino acids. The germline CDR1 and CDR2 sequences are MDHEN and SYDVKM. V dropped 5 bases and J dropped 8; count of bases not matched to a gene: 10. The CDR3 coding sequence is TGTGCCAGCAGTGATATCGGGACAGGGGGCATAGAGCCCCAGCATTTT. Residues: CASSDIGTGGIEPQHF.

The chain employs TRBV6-1 and TRBJ2-7; 10 nucleotides line up with TRBD1. The V gene's germline CDR1 is MNHNS and CDR2 SASEGT. There are 15 residues in the CDR3. J gave up 7 bases and V 4 bases, and 10 bases lay outside the gene matches. This CDR3 is CASSARDRGVEEQYV. The CDR3 nucleotides read TGTGCCAGCAGTGCCCGGGACAGGGGAGTTGAAGAGCAGTACGTC.

CDR3 loop: CASSPSRDNTEAFF. Written as DNA, the CDR3 is TGTGCCAGCTCACCGAGCCGGGACAACACTGAAGCTTTCTTT. V gene TRBV18 combines with J gene TRBJ1-1, with D possibly being TRBD1 (5 bases). The CDR3 is 14 residues long. Germline lookup yields CDR1 KGHSH and CDR2 LQKENI. V was shortened by 3 bases and J by 2 bases, with 10 bases between the two germline ends.

V gene TRBV6-4 combines with J gene TRBJ2-1; no clear D gene. This CDR3 comprises 14 residues. Deletions cut 3 bases from V and 8 bases from J, with 14 bases between. The germline gives CDR1 MRHNA, CDR2 SNTAGT. CDR3 coding DNA: TGTGCCAGCAGTGAGTCTCCTTCCCCGGATGAGCAGTTCTTC. Amino acid sequence: CASSESPSPDEQFF.

This clone has only a few counts. V gene TRBV7-2 combines with J gene TRBJ1-5, with a tentative D call TRBD1 (6 bases). Germline CDR1 is SGHTA and CDR2 is FQGNSA. The CDR3 is 15 amino acids. V was trimmed by 5 bases and J by 5 bases, leaving 16 bases between them. The CDR3 DNA sequence: TGTGCCAGCAGCATTACAGGGAGAGTCGATCAGCCCCAGCATTTT. Protein sequence: CASSITGRVDQPQHF.

The DNA for the CDR3 is TGTGCCAGCAGCTTGGACCCCACAGTGGGGGAGCTGTTTTTT. Translated, it gives CASSLDPTVGELFF. The chain carries TRBV5-4 and TRBJ2-2; D is undetermined. Trimming cost V 0 bases and J 8 bases, with 11 bases left between them. The CDR3 is 14 amino acids. CDR1 and CDR2 (germline): SGHNT, YYREEE (reference sequence). The full variable domain, in which reference TRBV5-4 and TRBJ2-2 provide the parts outside the CDR3, is ETGVTQSPTHLIKTRGQQVTLRCSSQSGHNTVSWYQQALGQGPQFIFQYYREEENGRGNFPPRFSGLQFPNYSSELNVNALELDDSALYLCASSLDPTVGELFFGEGSRLTVL.

The CDR3 loop is CASSSNDGFNQPQHF. CDR3 coding DNA: TGTGCCAGCAGTTCAAACGACGGATTTAATCAGCCCCAGCATTTT. The chain carries TRBV6-6 and TRBJ1-5; D gene uncertain. Deletions cut 4 bases from V and 4 bases from J, with 14 bases between. The CDR3 is 15 residues long. The germline CDR1 and CDR2 sequences are MNHNY and SVGAGI (reference sequence).

The CDR3 sequence: CASSLHAGPSSYEQYF. CDR3 nucleotides: TGTGCCAGCAGCTTACACGCGGGGCCGAGCTCCTACGAGCAGTACTTC. This rearrangement joins TRBV7-6 to TRBJ2-7; the D gene is possibly TRBD2 (6 bases). CDR3 size: 16 residues. Germline V gives CDR1 SGHVS, CDR2 FNYEAQ. V lost 2 bases and J 0 bases, leaving 14 bases between the germline ends.

The chain has TRBV4-1 and TRBJ2-5; 8 positions agree with TRBD2. Germline CDR1 and CDR2: MGHRA and YSYEKL. After removal of 4 bases from V and 5 bases from J, the junction contained 15 bases not matched to a gene. The CDR3 totals 17 residues. CDR3 bases: TGCGCCAGCAGCCCCCGATCCACGAGCGGGAGTCGTGAGACCCAGTACTTC. Translation: CASSPRSTSGSRETQYF.

This clone was observed a handful of times. The chain carries TRBV10-3 and TRBJ1-2; 10 bases are shared with TRBD1. This CDR3 region has 12 residues. In germline, CDR1 is ENHRY, CDR2 SYGVKD. The junction had 3 bases not matched to a gene; V was cut back by 7 bases and J by 7 bases. CDR3 sequence: CAITRTGGGYTF. The CDR3 DNA is TGTGCCATCACTCGGACAGGGGGTGGCTACACCTTC.

The CDR3 DNA is TGTGCCAGCAGCTTACACCGACAGGGTAGCGAGCAGTACGTC. It codes for CASSLHRQGSEQYV. The chain links TRBV7-8 to TRBJ2-7; 7 bases align to TRBD1. This CDR3 is 14 amino acids long. Losses at the gene ends were 2 bases for V and 6 bases for J; bases not matched to a gene: 7. The germline V gene has CDR1 SGHVS and CDR2 FQNEAQ.

The chain has TRBV4-3 and TRBJ2-1, with D unresolved. The germline V and J ends were trimmed by 3 bases and 2 bases, with 8 bases remaining between them. The CDR3 runs 14 residues. Germline CDR1 is LGHNA and CDR2 is YSLEER. CDR3 sequence reads: CASSHGAPYNEQFF. DNA for the CDR3: TGCGCCAGCAGCCACGGAGCGCCCTACAATGAGCAGTTCTTC.

The CDR3 is CASSQGANSPLHF. For the CDR3, the DNA is TGCGCCAGCAGTCAGGGGGCTAATTCACCCCTCCACTTT. V gene TRBV23-1 combines with J gene TRBJ1-6, with D maybe TRBD1 (6 bases). TRBV23-1 falls under the ORF class, with uncertain function. This CDR3 is 13 amino acids long. The V and J ends lost 3 bases and 6 bases respectively, with 6 bases between them.